This T cell receptor beta chain stems from a study of OX40 agonist ivuxolimab in advanced cancers. With 4 bases removed from V and 2 bases from J, the gap between germline ends came to 9 bases. Germline V gives CDR1 SGHNT, CDR2 YYREEE (reference sequence). This CDR3 contains 13 residues. Study-level points and caveats: CD8+ T cells were the subset that, on average, had more expanded clones than CD4+. The CD4+ and CD8+ T cells in the blood had expanded clonally by week 6 at 0.1 to 3.0 mg/kg.

Measured with immunoSEQ multiplex PCR; TCRdb has only the in-frame clones, and not every one. This sample has about 59,000 clones, with approximately 86% found just once. Points on this clone: The antigen is undetermined.

The clonotype originates from an adult with an advanced solid tumor such as melanoma, head and neck, liver or kidney cancer. The gene calls are TRBV5-4 and TRBJ2-5, with D unclear. The sample in question was CD4+ or CD8+ T cells sorted from blood, obtained in a trial of the OX40 agonist ivuxolimab. The CDR3 DNA is TGTGCCAGCAGCCCTCCGGATCAAGAGACCCAGTACTTC. It codes for CASSPPDQETQYF.